These T cell receptor beta chains were read from a single sample in a study of T cells after yellow fever vaccination. Each CDR3 protein is one row after TCRdb ran MiXCR on the 5' RACE reads. The table records approximately 120,000 distinct CDR3 sequences, about 7.4% of them present only once. The sequenced sample was CD4+ T cells sorted from PBMCs, obtained 10 to 11 days after the first yellow fever vaccination. These receptors all stem from a man younger than 35 who received the YFV17D yellow fever vaccine. The CDR3 runs from the conserved cysteine through the conserved F or W. The order of the fields is clone size, J gene, D gene, V gene, CDR3 DNA, CDR3 protein. The D gene is left open where the match is weak. Some rows have no size entry. The others give once, few or many, or a class for an expanded clone.

many,TRBJ2-1,TRBD1,TRBV6-5,TGTGCCAGCAGTTACTCGGAGGGACAGGGGAAGTTCTTC,CASSYSEGQGKFF
many,TRBJ1-5,TRBD1,TRBV4-2,TGTGCCAGCAGCCCGTTGGCGACAGGGGTTCAGCCCCAGCATTTT,CASSPLATGVQPQHF
few,TRBJ1-5,NA,TRBV7-8,TGTGCCAGCAGCCCGAGGGACCTGCGGCCCCAGCATTTT,CASSPRDLRPQHF
few,TRBJ2-5,NA,TRBV5-6,TGTGCCAGCGCGCCCTTATACGGCAGGTCGGAGACCCAGTACTTC,CASAPLYGRSETQYF
many,TRBJ2-2,TRBD1,TRBV15,TGTGCCACCGGGACAGGGCTGAGCGGGGAGCTGTTTTTT,CATGTGLSGELFF
few,TRBJ2-3,NA,TRBV18,TGTGCCAGCTCACCAAGGGGGGGCGACACGCAGTATTTT,CASSPRGGDTQYF
many,TRBJ2-3,NA,TRBV5-1,TGCGCCAGCAACCAACTTTGGGGGGCCCTCACAGATACGCAGTATTTT,CASNQLWGALTDTQYF
many,TRBJ2-1,TRBD1,TRBV24-1,TGTGCCACCAGTGACCGGGGACAGGGGGAGAATGAGCAGTTCTTC,CATSDRGQGENEQFF
many,TRBJ1-6,NA,TRBV7-9,TGTGCCAGCAGCTCCTTACCGGGACGGGATAATTCACCCCTCCACTTT,CASSSLPGRDNSPLHF
large,TRBJ2-2,TRBD2,TRBV2,TGTGCCAGCAGTCGCACTAGCGGAGCGAACACCGGGGAGCTGTTTTTT,CASSRTSGANTGELFF
many,TRBJ1-2,NA,TRBV7-3,TGTGCCAGCAGCTTAGCCGCCGCCAAAGCTAACTATGGCTACACCTTC,CASSLAAAKANYGYTF
many,TRBJ2-6,NA,TRBV5-1,TGCGCCAGCAGCTTGGAGGTCGTGCCTGGGGCCAACGTCCTGACTTTC,CASSLEVVPGANVLTF
few,TRBJ2-1,NA,TRBV5-4,TGTGCCAGCAGCTCGGGGGCGCAGGCCAGAAATGAGCAGTTCTTC,CASSSGAQARNEQFF
many,TRBJ1-1,NA,TRBV4-2,TGTGCCAGCAGCCAACCCAGGGGTTTGGACACTGAAGCTTTCTTT,CASSQPRGLDTEAFF
many,TRBJ1-2,NA,TRBV5-8,TGTGCCAGCAGCTTGGACAGTAACTATGGCTACACCTTC,CASSLDSNYGYTF
many,TRBJ1-1,NA,TRBV5-1,TGCGCCAGCTCGAGGGGGGAGATGACTGAAGCTTTCTTT,CASSRGEMTEAFF
many,TRBJ2-3,TRBD1,TRBV5-1,TGCGCCAGCAGCCCGGGACAGGGAGGGGCAGATACGCAGTATTTT,CASSPGQGGADTQYF
many,TRBJ1-1,TRBD1,TRBV27,TGTGCCAGCAGTCTTACCCCTCGGTGGACAGGGGAGATGAACACTGAAGCTTTCTTT,CASSLTPRWTGEMNTEAFF
NA,TRBJ2-6,TRBD1,TRBV30,TGTGCCTGGACCGGGACAGTGATTTCGGCTCGTCCAGGGGCCAACGTCCTGACTTTC,CAWTGTVISARPGANVLTF
many,TRBJ1-1,NA,TRBV28,TGTGCCAGCAGTTTAGGGCAGGGCTCTGAAGCTTTCTTT,CASSLGQGSEAFF
NA,TRBJ2-6,NA,TRBV14,TGTGCCAGCAGCCAAGTATGGGGCGCTGGATATTCTGGGGCCAACGTCCTGACTTTC,CASSQVWGAGYSGANVLTF
many,TRBJ2-3,NA,TRBV7-2,TGTGCCAGCAGCCAAGCCCTTAGCCCCACAGATACGCAGTATTTT,CASSQALSPTDTQYF
many,TRBJ2-6,NA,TRBV12-3/TRBV12-4,TGTGCCAGCAGTTTTCTTCTGATATCCTCTGGGGCCAACGTCCTGACTTTC,CASSFLLISSGANVLTF
few,TRBJ1-2,NA,TRBV7-2,TGTGCCAGCAGCTTTGGTGTAGGGCACGGCTACACCTTC,CASSFGVGHGYTF
many,TRBJ1-1,TRBD1,TRBV4-1,TGCGCCAGCAGCCAACCCGGGACAGGTGGGTCTGAAGCTTTCTTT,CASSQPGTGGSEAFF
many,TRBJ1-2,NA,TRBV5-1,TGCGCCAGCAGACCCCTGGGGTCGTCTACTAACTATGGCTACACCTTC,CASRPLGSSTNYGYTF
NA,TRBJ2-1,NA,TRBV27,TGTGCCAGCAGGTGGGGCAGGGGGGCGAATGAGCAGTTCTTC,CASRWGRGANEQFF
many,TRBJ2-5,NA,TRBV6-5,TGTGCCAGCAGTCGACAGCCTAAAGAGACCCAGTACTTC,CASSRQPKETQYF
many,TRBJ2-3,TRBD2,TRBV7-2,TGTGCCAGCAGCTTAGTGGGTTCGGGACTAGCAGTAAATACGCAGTATTTT,CASSLVGSGLAVNTQYF
few,TRBJ1-6,NA,TRBV7-3,TGTGCCAGCAGCTTAGAACAGGGTAATTCACCCCTCCACTTT,CASSLEQGNSPLHF
many,TRBJ2-1,TRBD2,TRBV7-3,TGTGCCAGCAGCCCTAGGGCGGCGGGGGTAAGTGAGCAGTTCTTC,CASSPRAAGVSEQFF